These 5 T cell receptor beta chains share one sample of origin, sequenced in a study of shared clonotypes between healthy human individuals. The method was immunoSEQ multiplex PCR; TCRdb's version includes in-frame clones alone and lacks a portion of them. The sample carries 2 million to 3 million clones, over 85% recorded once. The sequencing sample was made of naive CD4+ T cells from PBMCs. The subset was: CD45RA+ positively selected. These receptors were taken from a man between 18 and 35 years old in good health. Some clones in this sample may be carry-over from other donors' samples.

This clone has a single count. The chain carries TRBV7-8 and TRBJ1-3; D perhaps matches TRBD1 (5 bases). Trimming cost V 6 bases and J 0 bases, with 15 bases left between them. CDR3 length: 16 amino acids. Germline assignment: CDR1 SGHVS and CDR2 FQNEAQ. CDR3 sequence: CASRGTRQGSGNTIYF. The DNA for the CDR3 is TGTGCCAGCAGAGGAACCCGGCAGGGCTCTGGAAACACCATATATTTT.

The gene calls are TRBV14 and TRBJ1-1, with 7 bases fitting TRBD1. Germline assignment: CDR1 SGHDN and CDR2 FVKESK. There are 13 residues in the CDR3. The J segment lost 5 bases and the V segment lost 3 bases, leaving 3 bases of the junction unmatched. CDR3 bases: TGTGCCAGCAGCCAGACAGGGAGGACTGAAGCTTTCTTT. Translation: CASSQTGRTEAFF.

The V gene is TRBV13, the J gene TRBJ2-5; D may be TRBD1 (7 bases). The CDR3 totals 15 residues. The germline CDR1 and CDR2 sequences are PRHDT and FYEKMQ (reference sequence). V was shortened by 0 bases and J by 5 bases, with 13 bases between the two germline ends. The CDR3 bases are TGTGCCAGCAGCTTAGGACAGGGGAGGTCGGAGACCCAGTACTTC. This translates into CASSLGQGRSETQYF.

The rearrangement uses TRBV6-6 and TRBJ1-2; D uncertain. Trimming shortened V by 7 bases and J by 1 base, and 10 bases separated the two germline ends. Germline CDR1 is MNHNY and CDR2 is SVGAGI (reference sequence). This CDR3 has 13 amino acids. CDR3 sequence (DNA): TGTGCCAGCACATTGGGATTTAACTATGGCTACACCTTC. Translated: CASTLGFNYGYTF.

The J gene is TRBJ1-1, the V gene TRBV11-3; tentatively, D is TRBD1 (5 bases). The ends were cut back, 5 bases at V and 3 bases at J, with 13 bases in the middle. Germline CDR1 SGHNT, CDR2 YENEEA. This CDR3 contains 14 residues. Here the CDR3 reads CASSPHGRDTEAFF. The CDR3, as DNA: TGTGCCAGCAGCCCCCACGGCAGGGACACTGAAGCTTTCTTT.